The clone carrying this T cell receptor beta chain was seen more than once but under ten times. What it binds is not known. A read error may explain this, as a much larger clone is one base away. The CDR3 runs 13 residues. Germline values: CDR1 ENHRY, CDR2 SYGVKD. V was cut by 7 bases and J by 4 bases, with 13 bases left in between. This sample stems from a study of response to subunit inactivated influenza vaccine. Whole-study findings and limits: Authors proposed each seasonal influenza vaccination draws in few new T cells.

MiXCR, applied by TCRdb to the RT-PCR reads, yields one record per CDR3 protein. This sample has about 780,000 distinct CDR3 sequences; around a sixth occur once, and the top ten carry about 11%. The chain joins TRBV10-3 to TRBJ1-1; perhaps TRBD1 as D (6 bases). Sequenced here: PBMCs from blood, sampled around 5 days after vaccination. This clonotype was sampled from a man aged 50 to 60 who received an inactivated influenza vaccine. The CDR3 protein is CAITPEQGTEAFF. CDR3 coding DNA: TGTGCCATCACCCCAGAACAGGGCACTGAAGCTTTCTTT.